This is a list of T cell receptor beta chains from one sample in a study of blood T cells in healthy people across ages. TCRdb processed the 5' RACE reads anew with MiXCR; each CDR3 protein has one entry. The table lists over a million distinct CDR3 sequences, roughly 60% of them singletons. Sequenced: blood. The receptors were sampled from a young man in good health. The CDR3 runs from the conserved cysteine through the conserved F or W. Fields, in order: J gene, clone size, V gene, D gene, CDR3 protein, CDR3 DNA. The D gene is left open where the match is weak. Clone sizes are given selectively: once, few, many, or a class where the clone is expanded.

TRBJ2-3 - TRBV10-3 - CAITAGNTDTQYF TGTGCCATCACAGCAGGAAACACAGATACGCAGTATTTT
TRBJ2-1 - TRBV27 - CASSLAEAYEQFF TGTGCCAGCAGTTTAGCGGAGGCCTACGAGCAGTTCTTC
TRBJ1-2 - TRBV6-1 - CASSEPPGRRDYGYTF TGTGCCAGCAGTGAACCTCCAGGGCGAAGAGACTATGGCTACACCTTC
TRBJ1-2 - TRBV20-1 TRBD1 CSAREDRAPGSARYTF TGCAGTGCTAGAGAGGACAGGGCCCCTGGTTCGGCCCGCTACACCTTC
TRBJ1-1 - TRBV20-1 TRBD1 CSARETGANTEAFF TGCAGTGCTAGAGAGACAGGGGCCAACACTGAAGCTTTCTTT
TRBJ1-6 once TRBV7-8 - CASSLEPRDNSPLHF TGTGCCAGCAGCTTAGAGCCGCGGGATAATTCACCCCTCCACTTT
TRBJ1-2 - TRBV13 - CASSSKRTGHRNYGYTF TGTGCCAGCAGCTCCAAAAGAACGGGACACCGTAACTATGGCTACACCTTC
TRBJ2-3 - TRBV27 - CASSLGASGTQYF TGTGCCAGCAGTTTAGGAGCGTCAGGTACGCAGTATTTT
TRBJ2-7 - TRBV2 - CARHRDFPYEQYF TGTGCCCGCCACCGGGACTTCCCTTACGAGCAGTACTTC
TRBJ2-2 - TRBV3-1 - CASSTVVTGELFF TGTGCCAGCAGCACAGTCGTCACCGGGGAGCTGTTTTTT
TRBJ2-5 - TRBV24-1 - CATSDLQGGEQYF TGTGCCACCAGTGATCTACAGGGTGGTGAGCAGTACTTC
TRBJ2-3 - TRBV4-2 TRBD2 CASSQAEGGRGTDTQYF TGTGCCAGCAGCCAAGCCGAGGGCGGGAGGGGCACAGATACGCAGTATTTT
TRBJ2-7 few TRBV6-1 - CASRRLGDEQYF TGTGCCAGCCGCCGACTGGGGGACGAGCAGTACTTC
TRBJ1-1 - TRBV3-1 - CASSQVGRDEAFF TGTGCCAGCAGCCAAGTGGGCAGAGATGAAGCTTTCTTT
TRBJ2-4 - TRBV4-3 - CASSQDKAAKNIQYF TGCGCCAGCAGCCAAGATAAGGCAGCCAAAAACATTCAGTACTTC
TRBJ2-1 few TRBV5-1 - CASSLSGAWEDNEQFF TGCGCCAGCAGTCTATCGGGAGCCTGGGAGGACAATGAGCAGTTCTTC
TRBJ1-4 - TRBV3-1 - CASSLPGVREKLFF TGTGCCAGCAGCCTCCCAGGGGTGCGGGAAAAACTGTTTTTT
TRBJ1-6 - TRBV20-1 - CSARRPIETGLLHF TGCAGTGCTAGACGGCCGATTGAAACAGGTCTCCTCCACTTT
TRBJ1-5 - TRBV21-1 - CARSQGAREKQPQHF TGTGCCAGGTCACAGGGGGCGAGGGAAAAACAGCCCCAGCATTTT
TRBJ1-1 - TRBV9 - CASSGRIRGRGTEAFF TGTGCCAGCAGCGGTCGCATTCGGGGGCGGGGCACTGAAGCTTTCTTT
TRBJ2-7 - TRBV3-1 TRBD2 CASSHSGRSICEQYF TGTGCCAGCAGCCATAGCGGGAGAAGTATATGCGAGCAGTACTTC
TRBJ2-3 - TRBV28 - CASSLGSGYTQYF TGTGCCAGCAGTTTGGGGTCGGGTTATACGCAGTATTTT
TRBJ2-1 few TRBV15 TRBD1 CATSLDRVPYNEQFF TGTGCCACCAGCCTTGACAGGGTTCCCTACAATGAGCAGTTCTTC
TRBJ2-1 few TRBV20-1 - CSANPGTGSLNEQFF TGCAGTGCAAACCCGGGAACAGGGTCACTCAATGAGCAGTTCTTC
TRBJ2-4 - TRBV21-1 - CASSKDRNRGAKNIQYF TGTGCCAGCAGCAAAGATCGGAACAGGGGGGCCAAAAACATTCAGTACTTC
TRBJ1-4 - TRBV7-2 TRBD1 CASSLDWGTGSEKLFF TGTGCCAGCAGCTTAGACTGGGGGACAGGGAGTGAAAAACTGTTTTTT
TRBJ2-1 few TRBV7-2 - CASSFGRAEQFF TGTGCCAGCAGCTTTGGGCGGGCTGAGCAGTTCTTC
TRBJ2-5 few TRBV14 - CASSQNNPPKTQYF TGTGCCAGCAGCCAGAACAACCCGCCGAAGACCCAGTACTTC
TRBJ2-1 - TRBV7-9 - CASSSPLGEQFF TGTGCCAGCAGCTCCCCTCTGGGTGAGCAGTTCTTC
TRBJ2-5 - TRBV7-2 - CASSPRDSGGSETQYF TGTGCCAGCAGCCCCCGAGACAGTGGAGGCTCAGAGACCCAGTACTTC
TRBJ1-5 - TRBV27 - CASQQGTHQPQHF TGTGCCAGCCAACAGGGAACACATCAGCCCCAGCATTTT
TRBJ2-1 few TRBV7-9 - CASSPTAGAQFF TGTGCCAGCAGCCCAACTGCCGGAGCTCAGTTCTTC
TRBJ2-7 - TRBV7-2 - CASSSKGFGRTYEQYF TGTGCCAGCAGCTCAAAAGGGTTCGGCAGGACCTACGAGCAGTACTTC
TRBJ2-7 - TRBV20-1 - CSAPQKTYEQYF TGCAGTGCCCCACAGAAAACCTACGAGCAGTACTTC
TRBJ2-1 - TRBV6-2/TRBV6-3 - CASSSRPGGRDRVNEQFF TGTGCCAGCAGTTCCCGACCTGGCGGCAGGGATCGGGTCAATGAGCAGTTCTTC
TRBJ2-1 few TRBV10-3 TRBD1 CANRGQGNEQFF TGTGCCAACAGGGGACAGGGCAATGAGCAGTTCTTC
TRBJ1-1 few TRBV27 - CASSLGALTEAFF TGTGCCAGCAGTTTGGGGGCGCTGACTGAAGCTTTCTTT
TRBJ1-5 few TRBV6-2/TRBV6-3 TRBD1 CASRDQGEVGQPQHF TGTGCCAGCAGGGACCAGGGGGAAGTAGGTCAGCCCCAGCATTTT